These 26 T cell receptor beta chains were all obtained from the same sample, sequenced in a study of blood T cell repertoires in COVID-19. Measured with immunoSEQ multiplex PCR; TCRdb has only the in-frame clones, and not every one. The sample contains roughly 100,000 clones, 75% to 95% of which appear only once. Sequenced: peripheral blood. These receptor sequences come from a young man with acute or convalescent COVID-19.

This CDR3 is CASSSSGTGEGTGANVLTF. The CDR3 DNA sequence: TGTGCCAGCAGCTCGTCCGGGACAGGGGAAGGCACTGGGGCCAACGTCCTGACTTTC. V and J are TRBV7-9 and TRBJ2-6; 10 nucleotides line up with TRBD1. V was clipped by 4 bases and J by 2 bases; unmatched bases: 11. The CDR3 runs 19 residues. Germline values: CDR1 SEHNR, CDR2 FQNEAQ (reference sequence).

The chain uses TRBV14 and TRBJ1-2; TRBD1 agrees at 7 bases. This CDR3 is built from 15 residues. The ends lost 4 bases at V and 4 bases at J; junction bases unmatched: 9. Germline V gene sequence: CDR1 SGHDN, CDR2 FVKESK. For the CDR3, the DNA is TGTGCCAGCAGCCCCCTGAGGGGGCTAGTCTATGGCTACACCTTC. The encoded protein is CASSPLRGLVYGYTF. Combining the CDR3 with reference TRBV14 and TRBJ1-2 gives the whole variable domain EAGVTQFPSHSVIEKGQTVTLRCDPISGHDNLYWYRRVMGKEIKFLLHFVKESKQDESGMPNNRFLAERTGGTYSTLKVQPAELEDSGVYFCASSPLRGLVYGYTFGSGTRLTVV.

The CDR3 protein is CASSPPQGPKGCNQPQHF. DNA of the CDR3: TGTGCCAGCTCACCACCCCAGGGCCCTAAGGGGTGCAATCAGCCCCAGCATTTT. The chain employs TRBV18 and TRBJ1-5, with TRBD1 as a possible D gene (5 bases). From germline, CDR1 is KGHSH and CDR2 LQKENI. With 0 bases removed from V and 2 bases from J, the gap between germline ends came to 17 bases. The CDR3 runs 18 residues.

The chain combines TRBV7-9 with TRBJ1-5, with D unclear. CDR3 length equals 13 residues. The V end lost 5 bases, the J end lost 6 bases, and 11 bases lay between the germline ends. Germline CDR1 SEHNR, CDR2 FQNEAQ (reference sequence). The CDR3 coding sequence is TGTGCCAGCAGCCGGGAGGGAGGTCAGCCCCAGCATTTT. It codes for CASSREGGQPQHF. Full variable domain (missing parts from reference TRBV7-9 and TRBJ1-5): DTGVSQNPRHKITKRGQNVTFRCDPISEHNRLYWYRQTLGQGPEFLTYFQNEAQLEKSRLLSDRFSAERPKGSFSTLEIQRTEQGDSAMYLCASSREGGQPQHFGDGTRLSIL.

This chain uses TRBV5-4 with TRBJ1-1; 7 bases match TRBD1. The germline CDR1 and CDR2 sequences are SGHNT and YYREEE (reference sequence). V shed 0 bases and J 5 bases; nucleotides not matched to a gene: 7. The CDR3 sequence is 15 residues long. The CDR3 nucleotides read TGTGCCAGCAGCTTGGCGCTTACAGGGGCAACTGAAGCTTTCTTT. Translation: CASSLALTGATEAFF.

This chain connects TRBV7-6 to TRBJ2-1; 8 bases are a match to TRBD2. J lost 6 bases, V lost 6 bases, and 13 bases had no gene match. CDR3 length equals 16 residues. Germline V gene sequence: CDR1 SGHVS, CDR2 FNYEAQ. CDR3 sequence: CASSQPRGLVFNEQFF. CDR3 in DNA: TGTGCCAGCAGTCAACCTCGGGGACTAGTCTTCAATGAGCAGTTCTTC. Supplemented by reference TRBV7-6 and TRBJ2-1, the full variable domain reads GAGVSQSPRYKVTKRGQDVALRCDPISGHVSLYWYRQALGQGPEFLTYFNYEAQQDKSGLPNDRFSAERPEGSISTLTIQRTEQRDSAMYRCASSQPRGLVFNEQFFGPGTRLTVL.

The rearrangement uses TRBV29-1 and TRBJ2-2, with D perhaps TRBD2 (5 bases). The ends were cut back, 3 bases at V and 2 bases at J, with 10 bases in the middle. The CDR3 extends over 14 amino acids. In germline, CDR1 is SQVTM, CDR2 ANQGSEA. The CDR3 DNA sequence: TGCAGCGTTGAGGAGGTCCTAAACACCGGGGAGCTGTTTTTT. This codes for CSVEEVLNTGELFF.

V is TRBV15 and J is TRBJ1-1, with TRBD1 identical over 7 bases. This CDR3 is built from 15 residues. J was trimmed by 3 bases and V by 0 bases; bases with no gene match: 4. Per germline, CDR1 LNHNV and CDR2 YYDKDF (reference sequence). CDR3 DNA sequence: TGTGCCACCAGCAGAGAGAGACAGGGAGACACTGAAGCTTTCTTT. Amino acids: CATSRERQGDTEAFF. The whole variable domain, filled in from reference TRBV15 and TRBJ1-1, reads DAMVIQNPRYQVTQFGKPVTLSCSQTLNHNVMYWYQQKSSQAPKLLFHYYDKDFNNEADTPDNFQSRRPNTSFCFLDIRSPGLGDTAMYLCATSRERQGDTEAFFGQGTRLTVV.

CDR3 residues: CASTPAGLNTEAFF. CDR3 coding DNA: TGTGCCAGCACCCCAGCCGGACTCAACACTGAAGCTTTCTTT. The gene calls are TRBV6-5 and TRBJ1-1, with D uncertain. The CDR3 totals 14 residues. The germline CDR1 and CDR2 sequences are MNHEY and SVGAGI. V lost 7 bases and J lost 2, with 14 bases in between.

V is TRBV5-5 and J is TRBJ2-5, with 7 bases identical to TRBD2. Germline V lookup: CDR1 SGHKS, CDR2 YYEKEE (reference sequence). The CDR3 runs 16 residues. Losses at the gene ends were 1 base for V and 0 bases for J; bases not matched to a gene: 6. The DNA of the CDR3 is TGTGCCAGCAGCTTGCAGTGGCTAGCGGACCAAGAGACCCAGTACTTC. This codes for CASSLQWLADQETQYF.

This chain joins TRBV18 and TRBJ1-1; no clear D gene. Trimming took off 5 bases at V and 0 bases at J, with 7 bases between the two ends. CDR3 size: 13 residues. Germline CDR1 and CDR2: KGHSH and LQKENI. The CDR3 DNA sequence: TGTGCCAGCTCATCGGGGATGAACACTGAAGCTTTCTTT. It specifies CASSSGMNTEAFF.

V and J are TRBV5-4 and TRBJ2-3; possibly TRBD2 for D (6 bases). Germline-derived CDR1 and CDR2 are SGHNT and YYREEE (reference sequence). With 1 base removed from V and 0 bases from J, the gap between germline ends came to 9 bases. This CDR3 is 15 amino acids long. CDR3 bases: TGTGCCAGCAGCTTGAGTAGCGGAAGCACAGATACGCAGTATTTT. Its protein product is CASSLSSGSTDTQYF. The full variable domain, rest sourced from reference TRBV5-4 and TRBJ2-3, is ETGVTQSPTHLIKTRGQQVTLRCSSQSGHNTVSWYQQALGQGPQFIFQYYREEENGRGNFPPRFSGLQFPNYSSELNVNALELDDSALYLCASSLSSGSTDTQYFGPGTRLTVL.

J is TRBJ1-6 and V is TRBV11-3; D not resolved. Trimming removed 8 bases at V and 14 bases at J, with 16 bases between. CDR3 length: 12 residues. The germline V gene encodes CDR1 SGHNT and CDR2 YENEEA. In DNA, the CDR3 is TGTGCCAGCCCTCCGACCTCTGAGGCCCTCCACTTT. Translated, it gives CASPPTSEALHF. The variable domain in full, completed from reference TRBV11-3 and TRBJ1-6, reads EAGVVQSPRYKIIEKKQPVAFWCNPISGHNTLYWYLQNLGQGPELLIRYENEEAVDDSQLPKDRFSAERLKGVDSTLKIQPAELGDSAVYLCASPPTSEALHFGNGTRLTVT.

The J gene is TRBJ2-1, the V gene TRBV7-9; 11 bases are shared with TRBD2. Per germline, CDR1 SEHNR and CDR2 FQNEAQ (reference sequence). Trimming removed 5 bases from V and 3 bases from J; junction bases left unmatched: 6. The CDR3 spans 16 residues. CDR3 in amino acids: CASSRILAGDYNEQFF. The DNA of the CDR3 is TGTGCCAGCAGCCGAATACTAGCGGGGGACTACAATGAGCAGTTCTTC.

The chain couples TRBV6-6 to TRBJ2-7; TRBD1 agrees at 10 bases. Germline V CDR1 and CDR2: MNHNY, SVGAGI (reference sequence). The CDR3 length is 16 residues. The V segment lost 0 bases and the J segment 5 bases; nucleotides outside the gene matches: 7. In nucleotides, the CDR3 is TGTGCCAGCAGTTACTCGGGGGGACAGGGGTCTCACGAGCAGTACTTC. Translating it yields CASSYSGGQGSHEQYF.

The CDR3, as DNA: TGCGCCAGCAGCTCGGGAGAGGGGCGAGATGAAGCTTTCTTT. Translation: CASSSGEGRDEAFF. The chain uses TRBV5-1 and TRBJ1-1; D might be TRBD1 (5 bases). The CDR3 is made up of 14 amino acids. Germline V gene lookup returns CDR1 SGHRS and CDR2 YFSETQ. Trimming took off 3 bases at V and 7 bases at J, with 16 bases between the two ends.

The chain couples TRBV15 to TRBJ2-7; TRBD1 matches at 7 bases. The V segment lost 6 bases and the J segment 6 bases; nucleotides outside the gene matches: 17. The CDR3 loop spans 16 amino acids. Germline V CDR1 and CDR2: LNHNV, YYDKDF (reference sequence). This CDR3 is CATSPRPRTGTSEQYF. The DNA for the CDR3 is TGTGCCACCAGTCCACGGCCAAGGACAGGCACATCCGAGCAGTACTTC.

V usage is TRBV6-5 and J usage is TRBJ2-1; 8 bases align to TRBD2. J gave up 8 bases and V 6 bases, and 6 bases lay outside the gene matches. Germline V CDR1 and CDR2: MNHEY, SVGAGI. The CDR3 runs to 13 residues. The CDR3, as DNA: TGTGCCAGCAGGTCGGGGGGGGAGGATGAGCAGTTCTTC. Translated: CASRSGGEDEQFF.

The gene calls are TRBV5-6 and TRBJ1-6; D uncertain. The CDR3 covers 15 residues. CDR1 is SGHDT, CDR2 YYEEEE, per germline. Trimming removed 1 base at V and 4 bases at J, with 9 bases between. The CDR3 nucleotides read TGTGCCAGCAGCTTGAGAGGACTGTATAATTCACCCCTCCACTTT. It codes for CASSLRGLYNSPLHF.

The chain combines TRBV5-1 with TRBJ2-3, with D possibly TRBD2 on 5 matching bases. Per germline, CDR1 SGHRS and CDR2 YFSETQ. The CDR3 runs 14 residues. Trimming took 0 bases from V and 5 from J, leaving 10 bases between them. The CDR3 DNA reads TGCGCCAGCAGCTTGGAGCGGAGGCAAGATACGCAGTATTTT. The encoded protein is CASSLERRQDTQYF.

This clone was seen only a few times. This chain connects TRBV5-1 to TRBJ1-1, with D hard to call. V shed 0 bases and J shed 1 base, with 10 bases lying between them. CDR3 length equals 15 residues. Germline V gives CDR1 SGHRS, CDR2 YFSETQ. The CDR3 spells CASSLAAGRNTEAFF. DNA for the CDR3: TGCGCCAGCAGCTTGGCCGCGGGAAGGAACACTGAAGCTTTCTTT.

This clone was recorded a few times. The CDR3 loop is CASIDTGGTEAFF. CDR3 sequence (DNA): TGTGCCAGTATCGATACAGGGGGCACTGAAGCTTTCTTT. The V and J genes are TRBV19 and TRBJ1-1; 8 nucleotides agree with TRBD1. The germline gives CDR1 LNHDA, CDR2 SQIVND (reference sequence). The CDR3 has 13 amino acids. The J segment lost 4 bases and the V segment lost 7 bases, leaving 5 bases of the junction unmatched.

The chain carries TRBV6-5 and TRBJ1-5, with 10 bases aligning to TRBD1. Germline V gives CDR1 MNHEY, CDR2 SVGAGI. The CDR3 is 15 amino acids. V lost 6 bases, J lost 5 bases, and 7 bases stayed unmatched. The CDR3 loop reads CASSRDRGRDQPQHF. Here the CDR3 DNA reads TGTGCCAGCAGCCGGGACAGGGGCCGTGATCAGCCCCAGCATTTT.

V is TRBV5-1 and J is TRBJ1-2; TRBD1 is a possible D gene (6 bases). Trimming removed 4 bases at V and 8 bases at J, with 15 bases between. This CDR3 region has 13 residues. The germline V gene has CDR1 SGHRS and CDR2 YFSETQ. DNA for the CDR3: TGCGCCAGCAGCCCGAGCCGGGACACCGGCTACACCTTC. This gives the protein CASSPSRDTGYTF.

The CDR3, as DNA: TGTGCCAGTCGACCGACCCCAGGGGGACTTGAAGCTTTCTTT. The encoded protein is CASRPTPGGLEAFF. V gene TRBV27 combines with J gene TRBJ1-1; the match to TRBD1 covers 7 bases. The junction had 14 bases not matched to a gene; V was cut back by 9 bases and J by 7 bases. This CDR3 spans 14 amino acids. Germline CDR1 is MNHEY and CDR2 is SMNVEV (reference sequence).

The chain combines TRBV5-5 with TRBJ2-5; 8 nucleotides match TRBD1. The CDR3 extends over 14 amino acids. Germline values: CDR1 SGHKS, CDR2 YYEKEE (reference sequence). V was pared by 5 bases and J by 1 base, with 4 bases of the junction left unmatched. DNA for the CDR3: TGTGCCAGCAGTTTAGGGACAGGCCAAGAGACCCAGTACTTC. It yields the protein CASSLGTGQETQYF.